The entry that follows covers one T cell receptor beta chain sequence. Its antigen is currently not known. Germline is not matched at one junction end, which may reflect a read error. From cysteine to phenylalanine, the CDR3 is 14 amino acids long. Of all the DNA, just the CDR3 is kept, 42 bases in frame from base 1. CDR1 and CDR2 (LGHNA, YNFKEQ) derive from the germline V gene. TCR beta rearrangements were amplified from genomic DNA isolated from peripheral blood, not from sorted cells or RNA. Using a mixed TRB-A/B primer pool, multiplex touch-down PCR amplified rearranged TRB sequences covering the V, D and J segments. Illumina adapters and sample indices were attached to the amplicons through two consecutive PCR reactions run with Phusion HS II polymerase. Amplicons were gel-purified using the NucleoSpin Gel and PCR Clean-up kit and were subsequently checked with Qubit and an Agilent 2100 Bioanalyzer. Libraries were sequenced on an Illumina MiSeq using 600-cycle, single-indexed, paired-end runs. In the authors' own workflow: MiXCR versions 2.12 and 3.0.5 were used to process the TRB sequences. Each unique CDR3 nucleotide sequence counted as one clone, and only productive sequences with at least two reads were retained. Shannon diversity, evenness, clonality (one minus evenness), and alpha-parameterized diversity profiles from alpha 0 to 5 were included as repertoire metrics. The IGoR algorithm was used to calculate generation probabilities of clones in the paired pre- and post-chemotherapy samples. The raw public reads went through TCRdb reprocessing: fastp at Q25, MiXCR clone calling, in-frame beta chains kept. Rows merge per CDR3 protein into single entries with the most common DNA and genes. TCRdb, not the original authors, processed these V and J calls. The sample table lists 2,000 to 2,500 distinct CDR3 sequences, approximately 25% of them with a count of one. Roughly 10% of the sample is taken by the ten largest.

This sample stems from a study of T cell repertoires in aging, cancer and after chemotherapy (dated by TCRdb to about 2019). Context from the whole study: Six donor age groups were covered, ranging from 30 or younger up to 70 or older, and each group contained at least three individuals. A cohort of roughly 220 cancer patients (roughly 94 with hematological and approximately 120 with solid cancers) was assembled, and under 100 healthy donors were included as a reference group. The study profiled peripheral blood TCR beta repertoires from healthy donors and cancer patients to examine immunoaging and T cell reconstitution after chemotherapy. The complete dataset included about 9.1 million TCR reads. In the solid tumor group, the paired samples taken before and after chemotherapy came from patients with brain tumors (glioblastoma) who were receiving therapy based on temozolomide.

What the study reported, not specific to this receptor: According to the authors, the repertoire data do not allow conclusions to be drawn about immunological memory after chemotherapy. Compared with age-matched healthy donors, untreated patients with either hematological or solid cancers had significantly lower TCR diversity in the blood along with higher clonality. In healthy donors, the decline in TCR diversity with age was mainly due to loss of richness, whereas in cancer patients loss of evenness also played a role. Median generation probability increased over the chemotherapy interval in both cancer cohorts, suggesting repertoire reconstitution through rebound thymic output.

The sequence is built from TRBV4-2 and TRBJ1-5, with no confidently assigned D gene. This TCR was sampled from a human donor with a solid tumor. The sample taken for sequencing was blood. Here is the DNA: TGCGCCAGCAGCCTCCCGGACAGCAATCAGCCCCAGCATTTT. It translates to CASSLPDSNQPQHF.